The 3 T cell receptor beta chains given below trace back to one sample, sequenced in a study of T cell clonality in common variable immunodeficiency (dated by TCRdb to the mid-2010s). What the authors observed across the whole study: CVID TCRbeta sequences reportedly showed fewer deletions and N-nucleotide insertions and lacked highly modified clones with 13 or more V deletions.

No antigen is known for these receptors. The receptor library was made with the immunoSEQ multiplex PCR assay. TCRdb obtained this table from immuneACCESS and retained in-frame rearrangements with V and J assigned. These tables miss some clones; where compared with another copy, unresolved V genes account for less than half of the shortfall, and the remainder is unexplained. The sample features 20,000 or so clones, and none is a singleton. The ten biggest clones cover roughly 2.5% of the sample. The sample was peripheral blood mononuclear cells. The receptors come from a human donor with common variable immunodeficiency.

This clone occurred many times. The read comes to an end 3 residues before the CDR3 does, leaving the germline J gene to fill in the end. This chain links TRBV5-1 with TRBJ2-3, with 11 positions matching TRBD2. The CDR3 loop spans 16 amino acids. The germline gives CDR1 SGHRS, CDR2 YFSETQ. Trimming at V came to 4 bases and at J to 2 bases, leaving 6 bases not matched to a gene. The CDR3 sequence is CASSASGRPNTDTQYF. Incomplete CDR3 DNA: TGCGCCAGCAGCGCTAGCGGGAGGCCGAACACAGATACG.

This clone came up many times. The read ends 3 residues before the CDR3 terminus; that terminus is restored from the germline J gene. V is TRBV18 and J is TRBJ1-1, with D possibly being TRBD1 (6 bases). With 2 bases removed from V and 1 base from J, the gap between germline ends came to 8 bases. The length of the CDR3 is 14 residues. Per the germline V gene, CDR1 is KGHSH and CDR2 is LQKENI. Partial CDR3 DNA: TGTGCCAGCTCACCATCAGGGGCGAACACTGAA. This encodes CASSPSGANTE. The entire CDR3 sequence reads CASSPSGANTEAFF.

This clone showed up many times. The CDR3 end falls 3 residues outside the read, so it is completed with the germline J gene. This sequence joins TRBV19 and TRBJ1-1; D remains ambiguous. The CDR3 contains 11 residues. The V gene's germline CDR1 is LNHDA and CDR2 SQIVND (reference sequence). The V end was cut by 7 bases, the J end by 7 bases, with 10 bases between. Partial CDR3 DNA: TGTGCCAGTAAAGGTCCTTTTGAA. Translating it yields CASKGPFE. The full CDR3 protein is CASKGPFEAFF. Full variable domain (rest looked up from reference TRBV19 and TRBJ1-1): DGGITQSPKYLFRKEGQNVTLSCEQNLNHDAMYWYRQDPGQGLRLIYYSQIVNDFQKGDIAEGYSVSREKKESFPLTVTSAQKNPTAFYLCASKGPFEAFFGQGTRLTVV.